Listed below are T cell receptor beta chains from one sample, sequenced in a study of T-cell reconstitution after alpha-beta-depleted transplantation in children. TCRdb processed the PCR reads anew with MiXCR; each CDR3 protein has one entry. The sample has 200,000 to 250,000 distinct CDR3 sequences, approximately 24% seen once. Material: PBMCs, mostly from graft donor cells, obtained 360 days after TCRalphabeta/CD19-depleted stem cell transplant. The origin of the receptors is a female patient aged 2-9 years who had a stem cell transplant for congenital amegakaryocytic thrombocytopenia, so the T cells may come from the graft donor. Each CDR3 is given with its conserved first and last residue. D genes are given only for firm matches. Size is stated for part of the rows, as once, few or many counts, or as a class when the clone is expanded.

v_call	d_call	j_call	cdr3_length	clone_size	cdr3_nt	cdr3_aa
TRBV10-3	NA	TRBJ2-2	12	NA	TGTGCCATCAGCGGTGACACCGGGGAGCTGTTTTTT	CAISGDTGELFF
TRBV5-1	NA	TRBJ2-7	15	NA	TGCGCCAGCAGCTTGGCTGGCTTCGGCTCCTACGAGCAGTACTTC	CASSLAGFGSYEQYF
TRBV20-1	NA	TRBJ1-5	12	NA	TGCAGTGCCCAGGAGGGGGGTCAGCCCCAGCATTTT	CSAQEGGQPQHF
TRBV7-2	NA	TRBJ2-5	12	once	TGTGCCAGCAGCGAAGATGCGGCGGCCCAGTACTTC	CASSEDAAAQYF
TRBV4-1	TRBD1	TRBJ1-4	15	few	TGCGCCAGCAGCCGCGCCGGGACAGCGAATGAAAAACTGTTTTTT	CASSRAGTANEKLFF
TRBV3-1	NA	TRBJ2-7	11	few	TGTGCCAGCAGCCTAACTGGGGAGCAGTACTTC	CASSLTGEQYF
TRBV28	NA	TRBJ2-5	15	few	TGTGCCAGCAGTTCCGGAGGGGGCGGACAAGAGACCCAGTACTTC	CASSSGGGGQETQYF
TRBV6-1	TRBD1	TRBJ2-5	15	NA	TGTGCCAGCAGAACGCTCGGACAGGGGGAAGAGACCCAGTACTTC	CASRTLGQGEETQYF
TRBV12-3/TRBV12-4	TRBD1	TRBJ1-5	14	many	TGTGCCAGCGGTCAAAGGGGGCCGATCCAGCCCCAGCATTTT	CASGQRGPIQPQHF
TRBV20-1	TRBD2	TRBJ2-5	18	NA	TGCAGTGCTAAAGGGGTAGGACTAGCGAAAGCGGTCCAAGAGACCCAGTACTTC	CSAKGVGLAKAVQETQYF
TRBV5-1	TRBD1	TRBJ2-5	14	few	TGCGCCAGCAGTTCCGGGACAGGGTCAGAGACCCAGTACTTC	CASSSGTGSETQYF
TRBV12-3/TRBV12-4	NA	TRBJ2-7	12	few	TGTGCCAGCAGCCCCAAGCCCTACGAGCAGTACTTC	CASSPKPYEQYF
TRBV20-1	TRBD1	TRBJ2-1	17	few	TGCAGTGCTCCCTTCTATCGGACAGGTAGAGTAGGGAATGAGCAGTTCTTC	CSAPFYRTGRVGNEQFF
TRBV10-3	TRBD1	TRBJ2-3	15	NA	TGTGCCATCAGACCAGGGGGCAAGTTGGCAGATACGCAGTATTTT	CAIRPGGKLADTQYF
TRBV21-1	NA	TRBJ2-3	15	NA	TGTGCCAGCAGCCCCCCCGGGGGGGCCTCAGATACGCAGTATTTT	CASSPPGGASDTQYF
TRBV20-1	NA	TRBJ2-3	14	many	TGCAGTGCTAGAGGAGGACAGAGCACAGATACGCAGTATTTT	CSARGGQSTDTQYF
TRBV9	TRBD1	TRBJ2-5	13	NA	TGTGCCAGCAGCGTGGACAGGGAACAGACCCAGTACTTC	CASSVDREQTQYF
TRBV10-3	TRBD1	TRBJ2-2	16	few	TGTGCCATCAGGGAGAGAGGACAGGGGAACACCGGGGAGCTGTTTTTT	CAIRERGQGNTGELFF
TRBV4-1	NA	TRBJ2-3	14	many	TGCGCCAGCAGCCAAGAGCCAGGGGCAGATACGCAGTATTTT	CASSQEPGADTQYF
TRBV15	TRBD1	TRBJ2-3	15	NA	TGTGCCACCAGCAGGGACAGGGGGGATCCAGATACGCAGTATTTT	CATSRDRGDPDTQYF
TRBV6-1	NA	TRBJ1-1	15	NA	TGTGCCAGCAGCCTGGAAGGACCGCCGAACACTGAAGCTTTCTTT	CASSLEGPPNTEAFF
TRBV28	TRBD1	TRBJ1-1	13	NA	TGTGCCAGCAGTTTAACCAGGGGGCGTTCAGCTTTCTTT	CASSLTRGRSAFF
TRBV20-1	TRBD1	TRBJ1-4	14	NA	TGCAGTGCTAGGGGAGGGGGCTCTGGTGAAAAACTGTTTTTT	CSARGGGSGEKLFF
TRBV20-1	NA	TRBJ2-7	14	few	TGCAGTGCTACCCAGGCCAGGGAACCCTACGAGCAGTACTTC	CSATQAREPYEQYF
TRBV20-1	NA	TRBJ1-6	16	NA	TGCAGTGCTCTCCGAGGGGGGAGCTCCTATAATTCACCCCTCCACTTT	CSALRGGSSYNSPLHF
TRBV12-3/TRBV12-4	NA	TRBJ2-3	16	few	TGTGCCAGCAGTTTTCTTGGACAGATTTACACAGATACGCAGTATTTT	CASSFLGQIYTDTQYF
TRBV12-3/TRBV12-4	NA	TRBJ2-2	12	many	TGTGCCAGCCAGGGGAACACCGGGGAGCTGTTTTTT	CASQGNTGELFF
TRBV10-3	NA	TRBJ1-3	14	few	TGTGCCATCAGTGAGATGGGGGATAGAAACACCATATATTTT	CAISEMGDRNTIYF
TRBV12-3/TRBV12-4	TRBD1	TRBJ1-5	14	NA	TGTGCCAGCAGTTCTACAGGGGGCTTTCAGCCCCAGCATTTT	CASSSTGGFQPQHF
TRBV20-1	NA	TRBJ2-4	13	NA	TGCAGTGCCGAGGAGCTAGCCAAAAACATTCAGTACTTC	CSAEELAKNIQYF
TRBV19	NA	TRBJ2-3	15	few	TGTGCCAGTAGTATATTCCACAGGGTAATAGATACGCAGTATTTT	CASSIFHRVIDTQYF
TRBV20-1	NA	TRBJ1-2	12	NA	TGCAGTGCTAGAGATTTCGATTATGGCTACACCTTC	CSARDFDYGYTF
TRBV20-1	NA	TRBJ2-1	15	few	TGCAGTGGCTTTTCGGGGGGCCGTTTATTCAATGAGCAGTTCTTC	CSGFSGGRLFNEQFF
TRBV11-2	NA	TRBJ1-1	13	NA	TGTGCCAGCAGCTTACGGGTTTTCACTGAAGCTTTCTTT	CASSLRVFTEAFF
TRBV2	NA	TRBJ2-7	13	NA	TGTGCCAGCCTAGTCCGGGAGTGGGACGAGCAGTACTTC	CASLVREWDEQYF
TRBV7-9	NA	TRBJ2-1	13	few	TGTGCCAGCAGCTCCTATCGGGCCAATGAGCAGTTCTTC	CASSSYRANEQFF
TRBV18	TRBD2	TRBJ2-3	16	many	TGTGCCAGCTCACTCGGACTAGCGGGAAGTTCAGATACGCAGTATTTT	CASSLGLAGSSDTQYF
TRBV29-1	TRBD2	TRBJ2-1	16	NA	TGCAGCGTTGAAGAGACTAGCGGGAAGCGCTACAATGAGCAGTTCTTC	CSVEETSGKRYNEQFF
TRBV20-1	TRBD2	TRBJ2-2	14	NA	TGCAGTGCTAGGACTAGCGGGAGAGCCGGGGAGCTGTTTTTT	CSARTSGRAGELFF
TRBV9	TRBD2	TRBJ2-1	15	NA	TGTGCCAGCAGCGATAGCGGGGCGTCCTACAATGAGCAGTTCTTC	CASSDSGASYNEQFF
TRBV28	NA	TRBJ1-6	12	many	TGTGCCAGCAGTCCCCAGGGTTCACCCCTCCACTTT	CASSPQGSPLHF
TRBV30	TRBD1	TRBJ1-1	14	NA	TGTGCCTGTCTCCGGGACAGGGTAAACACTGAAGCTTTCTTT	CACLRDRVNTEAFF
TRBV4-1	NA	TRBJ2-7	15	NA	TGCGCCAGCAGCCAAGATTTGGGTTGGACCTACGAGCAGTACTTC	CASSQDLGWTYEQYF
TRBV10-2	NA	TRBJ2-5	13	few	TGCGCCAGCAGTGAGAAGAGGTTCGAGACCCAGTACTTC	CASSEKRFETQYF
TRBV7-9	NA	TRBJ1-2	13	few	TGTGCCAGCAGCCCCCTACGGCAATATGGCTACACCTTC	CASSPLRQYGYTF
TRBV5-1	NA	TRBJ2-7	12	NA	TGCGCCAGCAGCTTGCGGGACTACGAGCAGTACTTC	CASSLRDYEQYF
TRBV11-2	NA	TRBJ2-5	14	few	TGTGCCAGCAGCAGCAGGGGCTCCACTGAGACCCAGTACTTC	CASSSRGSTETQYF
TRBV7-2	TRBD2	TRBJ2-7	14	many	TGTGCCAGCATCCTGACTAGCGGGGGGAGGGAGCAGTACTTC	CASILTSGGREQYF
TRBV11-2	NA	TRBJ1-1	13	few	TGTGCCAGCAGTAGACAGATTAACACTGAAGCTTTCTTT	CASSRQINTEAFF
TRBV5-4	TRBD2	TRBJ2-7	15	NA	TGTGCCAGCAGCATGAGGACTAGCCTCGAGTACGAGCAGTACTTC	CASSMRTSLEYEQYF
TRBV9	TRBD2	TRBJ2-3	14	NA	TGTGCCAGCAGCCCACTACTAGCGGGGGATACGCAGTATTTT	CASSPLLAGDTQYF